A selection of T cell receptor beta chains follows, all from one sample in a study of cytomegalovirus exposure and HLA in healthy donors. Repertoires were generated with immunoSEQ multiplex PCR, while TCRdb's copy carries only in-frame clones and drops some. The repertoire includes around 190,000 clones, roughly 83% of them detected once, and 1.6% sits in the top ten. The sequenced material came from PBMCs. The receptors come from a woman in her forties or fifties in good health and CMV-seronegative. Both conserved end residues are part of each CDR3. The D gene is left open where the match is weak. Size values are once, few and many counts, or a class for expanded clones, and some rows have none.

clone_size j_call v_call d_call cdr3_nt cdr3_aa
NA TRBJ1-5 TRBV6-6 TRBD1 TGTGCCAGCAGTTGGGCAGGGGGCGTAGATCAGCCCCAGCATTTT CASSWAGGVDQPQHF
NA TRBJ1-3 TRBV29-1 NA TGCAGCGTTCTAGGGGATTTTCCCCTCTCTGGAAACACCATATATTTT CSVLGDFPLSGNTIYF
NA TRBJ2-2 TRBV5-5 TRBD1 TGTGCCAGCTCGGGACAGGTGAACACCGGGGAGCTGTTTTTT CASSGQVNTGELFF
NA TRBJ2-3 TRBV28 TRBD2 TGTGCCAGCAGCTTGCTAGCGGAGAGCACAGATACGCAGTATTTT CASSLLAESTDTQYF
NA TRBJ2-3 TRBV19 TRBD2 TGTGCCAGTAAAGATAGCGGGATCGCAGATACGCAGTATTTT CASKDSGIADTQYF
few TRBJ1-3 TRBV6-6 NA TGTGCCAGCAGGCCCCGGGAGATGTCTGGAAACACCATATATTTT CASRPREMSGNTIYF
few TRBJ1-6 TRBV10-3 NA TGTGCCATCAGTGACCGCGGAGGGAACTATAATTCACCCCTCCACTTT CAISDRGGNYNSPLHF
NA TRBJ1-2 TRBV7-3 TRBD1 TGTGCCAGCAGCTTGTCCCGGGACAGGGTCAGTAATGGCTACACCTTC CASSLSRDRVSNGYTF
few TRBJ1-1 TRBV12-5 NA TGTGCTAGTGGTTTGCGGTTACGAGGTTTGTTTGGGGGGGACACTGAAGCTTTCTTT CASGLRLRGLFGGDTEAFF
NA TRBJ1-4 TRBV6-1 NA TGTGCCAGCAGTGGCGTCAGGGGTGAAAAACTGTTTTTT CASSGVRGEKLFF
NA TRBJ1-4 TRBV5-6 NA TGTGCCAGCAGCCCAAGACGCGGCCTGGGAGCTAATGAAAAACTGTTTTTT CASSPRRGLGANEKLFF
NA TRBJ2-2 TRBV28 TRBD2 TGTGCCAGCGTTGCGGGAGGGCCCACCGGGGAGCTGTTTTTT CASVAGGPTGELFF
few TRBJ1-1 TRBV19 TRBD1 TGTGCCAGTAGTCCCGGACAGGGGAGAACGACTGAAGCTTTCTTT CASSPGQGRTTEAFF
NA TRBJ1-6 TRBV5-6 NA TGTGCCAGCAGCTTGGGGGGGCAGGGTTCACCCCTCCACTTT CASSLGGQGSPLHF
NA TRBJ1-2 TRBV7-9 NA TGTGCCAGCAGCTTAGCGGCAGGAAACTATGGCTACACCTTC CASSLAAGNYGYTF
NA TRBJ2-3 TRBV28 TRBD2 TGTGCCAGCAGACCCCTTAGCGGGAGTCCTTTGGATACGCAGTATTTT CASRPLSGSPLDTQYF
NA TRBJ1-1 TRBV5-8 NA TGTGCCACCGGTCGGACGGGAATGAACACTGAAGCTTTCTTT CATGRTGMNTEAFF
NA TRBJ2-7 TRBV7-6 TRBD1 TGTGCCAGCAGCGGCCGACAGGGCCTAAGCTCCTACGAGCAGTACTTC CASSGRQGLSSYEQYF
NA TRBJ2-3 TRBV2 NA TGTGCCAGCAGTGAAGCAGGGAGGAAGAGCACAGATACGCAGTATTTT CASSEAGRKSTDTQYF
few TRBJ1-1 TRBV5-1 NA TGCGCCAGCAGCCTCATAGGGGGCACTGAAGCTTTCTTT CASSLIGGTEAFF
NA TRBJ2-5 TRBV5-8 NA TGTGCCAGCAGGCCATACGAGGCAACCCAAGAGACCCAGTACTTC CASRPYEATQETQYF
NA TRBJ1-2 TRBV9 TRBD1 TGTGCCAGCAGCGGGGGACAGGGAGCTAACTATGGCTACACCTTC CASSGGQGANYGYTF
NA TRBJ2-7 TRBV5-1 NA TGCGCCAGCAGCTTGGCCCCCAGTGTGCAGTACTTC CASSLAPSVQYF
NA TRBJ1-2 TRBV28 NA TGTGCCAGCGCCGGTCTTTATGGCTACACCTTC CASAGLYGYTF
NA TRBJ1-1 TRBV20-1 NA TGCAGTGCCACCGGACAACGAGCTTTCTTT CSATGQRAFF
NA TRBJ2-1 TRBV13 TRBD2 TGTGCCAGCAGCGCGTTGACTAGCGGGGGTTACTACAATGAGCAGTTCTTC CASSALTSGGYYNEQFF
few TRBJ2-5 TRBV9 TRBD1 TGTGCCAGCAGCCCTAGTGAGAGGGGGCGAGGAGAGACCCAGTACTTC CASSPSERGRGETQYF
NA TRBJ1-1 TRBV7-2 TRBD1 TGTGCCAGCAGCACTGACAGGGGTCGTGAAGCTTTCTTT CASSTDRGREAFF
NA TRBJ2-5 TRBV18 TRBD1 TGTGCCAGCTCCTCTACACCAACACTGCAGGGGGCAGGAGAGACCCAGTACTTC CASSSTPTLQGAGETQYF
NA TRBJ2-4 TRBV5-4 TRBD2 TGTGCCAGCAGCTTGCCTAGCGGGAGAGGTGGAGCCAAAAACATTCAGTACTTC CASSLPSGRGGAKNIQYF
NA TRBJ1-6 TRBV9 NA TGTGCCAGCAGCTTCCTTCAGGATTATAATTCACCCCTCCACTTT CASSFLQDYNSPLHF
NA TRBJ1-2 TRBV19 TRBD1 TGTGCCAGTAGTGTCGGACAGGGTAGTGGCTACACCTTC CASSVGQGSGYTF
NA TRBJ1-1 TRBV27 TRBD1 TGTGCCAGTCTCCGACAGGGACCGATCACTGAAGCTTTCTTT CASLRQGPITEAFF
NA TRBJ2-7 TRBV28 NA TGTGCCAGCACTCACCGGGTTTCCCTCTCTGAGGAGCAGTACTTC CASTHRVSLSEEQYF
once TRBJ1-1 TRBV6-1 NA TGTGCCAGCGTCCAGGGTGGGAACACTGAAGCTTTCTTT CASVQGGNTEAFF